This TCR beta chain was captured in a study of blood T cell repertoires in COVID-19. The CDR3 has 11 amino acids. The V end was cut by 4 bases, the J end by 12 bases, with 10 bases between. TCRdb's table, derived via immunoSEQ multiplex PCR, lists solely in-frame clones and lacks some. The sample includes about 67,000 clones, about 83% seen only once; the top ten take 19%. The chain links TRBV12-3 or TRBV12-4 to TRBJ2-1; possible D gene TRBD2, 5 bases. Sample: peripheral blood. The TCR originated in a woman older than 75 with acute or convalescent COVID-19. CDR3 DNA sequence: TGTGCCAGCAGTTCTCTAGCAGGGCAGTTCTTC. Amino acids: CASSSLAGQFF.